This passage covers 18 T cell receptor beta chains from one sample sequenced in a study of shared clonotypes between healthy human individuals. As defined, naive CD8 cells were CD45RO-negative and positively selected for CCR7, with terminally differentiated effector memory CD45RA+ cells excluded. Clones were read by immunoSEQ multiplex PCR, and TCRdb kept only the in-frame ones, dropping some. The sample has some 800,000 clones, around 92% seen once. The sample consisted of naive CD8+ T cells sorted from blood. These receptors all come from a man aged 25-45 years in good health.

The rearrangement links TRBV7-9 to TRBJ2-1; 10 bases are shared with TRBD2. CDR3 length equals 16 residues. Germline V gene lookup returns CDR1 SEHNR and CDR2 FQNEAQ (reference sequence). V lost 4 bases, J lost 3 bases, and 6 bases stayed unmatched. The CDR3 bases are TGTGCCAGCAGCTACACCGGGACTAGCGACTACAATGAGCAGTTCTTC. This translates into CASSYTGTSDYNEQFF.

The V call is TRBV30, the J call TRBJ2-2; D ambiguous. The CDR3 totals 13 residues. Trimming took off 4 bases at V and 11 bases at J, with 17 bases between the two ends. The germline gives CDR1 GTSNPN, CDR2 SVGIG (reference sequence). CDR3 loop: CAWNPGPVLELFF. The CDR3 DNA follows: TGTGCCTGGAATCCCGGGCCGGTCCTAGAGCTGTTTTTT.

This chain uses TRBV5-6 with TRBJ2-1, with 7 nucleotides matching TRBD2. CDR3 size: 15 residues. CDR1 is SGHDT, CDR2 YYEEEE, per germline. J was trimmed by 4 bases and V by 3 bases; bases with no gene match: 7. CDR3 DNA sequence: TGTGCCAGCAGCTCTGGACTAGAATTATACAATGAGCAGTTCTTC. Its translation is CASSSGLELYNEQFF.

This chain links TRBV7-2 with TRBJ2-7, with a possible D match to TRBD2 (6 bases). The CDR3 is 15 amino acids. Trimming removed 1 base from V and 0 bases from J, with 10 bases in between. From germline, CDR1 is SGHTA and CDR2 FQGNSA. The CDR3 coding sequence is TGTGCCAGCAGCTTAGAACTAGCCCTCTCCTACGAGCAGTACTTC. Residues: CASSLELALSYEQYF.

The J gene is TRBJ2-7, the V gene TRBV7-9; tentative D call: TRBD2 (5 bases). The CDR3 length is 14 residues. In germline, CDR1 is SEHNR, CDR2 FQNEAQ (reference sequence). Trimming removed 0 bases from V and 7 bases from J, with 13 bases in between. The CDR3 bases are TGTGCCAGCAGCTTAGCTCTGGGAACGGGGGAGCAGTACTTC. This sequence encodes CASSLALGTGEQYF.

The chain uses TRBV27 and TRBJ2-1; D is uncertain. V was shortened by 3 bases and J by 5 bases, with 8 bases between the two germline ends. Germline V gene data show CDR1 as MNHEY and CDR2 as SMNVEV (reference sequence). This CDR3 is built from 13 residues. The CDR3 sequence: CASSFGVDNEQFF. In DNA, the CDR3 is TGTGCCAGCAGTTTTGGGGTTGACAATGAGCAGTTCTTC.

The chain has TRBV2 and TRBJ2-3, with 9 bases identical to TRBD2. J was trimmed by 3 bases and V by 6 bases; bases with no gene match: 7. The CDR3 sequence is 15 residues long. Germline lookup yields CDR1 SNHLY and CDR2 FYNNEI. This CDR3 is CASRFRLADTDTQYF. The CDR3 region has the DNA TGTGCCAGCAGGTTCCGACTAGCGGATACAGATACGCAGTATTTT.

V and J are TRBV2 and TRBJ2-7; D gene uncertain. Deletions cut 2 bases from V and 6 bases from J, with 11 bases between. CDR1 is SNHLY, CDR2 FYNNEI, per germline. The CDR3 extends over 13 amino acids. The CDR3 bases are TGTGCCAGCAGTGAAATGCTAGGCCTCGAGCAGTACTTC. Its protein product is CASSEMLGLEQYF. Filled out from reference TRBV2 and TRBJ2-7, the complete variable domain reads EPEVTQTPSHQVTQMGQEVILRCVPISNHLYFYWYRQILGQKVEFLVSFYNNEISEKSEIFDDQFSVERPDGSNFTLKIRSTKLEDSAMYFCASSEMLGLEQYFGPGTRLTVT.

This clone was seen just once. The gene calls are TRBV11-3 and TRBJ2-1; 7 bases are shared with TRBD2. The germline V gene has CDR1 SGHNT and CDR2 YENEEA. The V and J ends lost 6 bases and 10 bases, in that order; junction bases with no gene match: 15. This CDR3 comprises 15 residues. The CDR3 sequence is CASSPPRSGEGEQFF. The CDR3 DNA is TGTGCCAGCAGTCCCCCGCGGAGCGGGGAAGGGGAGCAGTTCTTC.

This sequence joins TRBV2 and TRBJ1-1; maybe TRBD1 (6 bases). The CDR3 is 12 residues long. Germline values: CDR1 SNHLY, CDR2 FYNNEI. The V gene lost 9 bases and the J gene lost 1 base, with 9 bases spanning the gap. CDR3 region: CASPGQNTEAFF. As DNA, the CDR3 is TGTGCCAGTCCGGGACAGAACACTGAAGCTTTCTTT.

This chain links TRBV27 with TRBJ2-7, with unresolved D. The CDR3 has 15 residues. Germline V gene sequence: CDR1 MNHEY, CDR2 SMNVEV (reference sequence). Trimming took off 2 bases at V and 3 bases at J, with 14 bases between the two ends. The CDR3 DNA follows: TGTGCCAGCAGTTTACGTCTAGGCATAATCTACGAGCAGTACTTC. It codes for CASSLRLGIIYEQYF.

V is TRBV9 and J is TRBJ2-1; either TRBD1 or TRBD2 may supply D (6 bases each). Germline loops: CDR1 SGDLS, CDR2 YYNGEE. V lost 0 bases to trimming and J lost 6 bases, with 13 bases between them. The length of the CDR3 is 15 residues. The CDR3 nucleotides are TGTGCCAGCAGCGTAGGGGGGGCACCTGGCAATGAGCAGTTCTTC. It is translated as CASSVGGAPGNEQFF.

As to this clone: Other DNA sequences in this specimen translate into the identical CDR3. This chain links TRBV7-9 with TRBJ2-7; D gene ambiguous. The CDR3 contains 12 residues. V dropped 1 base and J dropped 4 bases, with 5 bases sitting between them. CDR1 is SEHNR, CDR2 FQNEAQ, per germline (reference sequence). CDR3 bases: TGTGCCAGCAGCTTAGTCGTTTACGAGCAGTACTTC. Protein sequence: CASSLVVYEQYF.

V gene TRBV5-1 combines with J gene TRBJ2-1; 7 positions match TRBD2. Germline V lookup: CDR1 SGHRS, CDR2 YFSETQ. Trimming took 1 base from V and 5 from J; bases not matched to a gene: 6. The CDR3 has 15 amino acids. CDR3 protein: CASSLWGGRNNEQFF. The CDR3 DNA reads TGCGCCAGCAGCTTGTGGGGCGGGAGAAACAATGAGCAGTTCTTC.

The chain recombines TRBV9 with TRBJ1-5; tentatively, D is TRBD1 (5 bases). Between the trimmed V and J ends, which lost 3 bases and 0 bases, there was a span of 10 bases. This CDR3 contains 15 residues. The germline V gene encodes CDR1 SGDLS and CDR2 YYNGEE. The CDR3 coding sequence is TGTGCCAGCAGCGAGTCAGGGTCTAGCAATCAGCCCCAGCATTTT. Residues: CASSESGSSNQPQHF.

The CDR3 reads CASSFKNSDQSSYEQYF. DNA for the CDR3: TGCGCCAGCAGCTTTAAAAACAGTGACCAAAGCTCCTACGAGCAGTACTTC. This chain links TRBV5-1 with TRBJ2-7; D not certain. CDR1 SGHRS and CDR2 YFSETQ come from the germline V gene. This CDR3 is 17 amino acids long. V gave up 2 bases and J gave up 0 bases, with 18 bases separating them.

The CDR3 protein is CASSPGLAGTYEQYF. CDR3 sequence (DNA): TGCGCCAGCAGCCCCGGACTAGCGGGAACGTACGAGCAGTACTTC. This chain connects TRBV4-1 to TRBJ2-7, with TRBD2 identical over 12 bases. The CDR3 has 15 amino acids. Germline CDR1 and CDR2: MGHRA and YSYEKL. Trimming took 4 bases from V and 4 from J; bases not matched to a gene: 5.

The chain carries TRBV6-5 and TRBJ2-7, with no clear D. This CDR3 has 14 amino acids. Deletions cut 5 bases from V and 7 bases from J, with 18 bases between. CDR1 MNHEY and CDR2 SVGAGI come from the germline V gene. In DNA, the CDR3 is TGTGCCAGCAGTCCCTTTACCGGGCATAGGGAGCAGTACTTC. This translates into CASSPFTGHREQYF.